What follows describes a single TCR beta chain. Antigen: not known. CDR3 size: 15 residues. CDR1 and CDR2 (germline): SGHVS, FNYEAQ. J gave up 7 bases and V 2 bases, and 5 bases lay outside the gene matches. Since all of the isolated RNA was reverse transcribed, expressed TCRB transcripts were what got sequenced. Data came from immunoSEQ multiplex PCR; TCRdb stores just in-frame clones and leaves some out. The sample has 230,000 or so clones; 16% are singletons. The data were taken from a study of beta chain features in type 1 diabetes. General study results and limits: People with Type 1 diabetes carried modestly yet significantly shorter TCRB CDR3s in all four CD4+ subsets.

The V gene is TRBV7-6, the J gene TRBJ2-1, with 10 bases matching TRBD2. The sample taken for sequencing was naive CD4+ T cells from blood. This receptor was taken from a man aged 25 to 45 with type 1 diabetes. CDR3 in amino acids: CASSLRLAGVNEQFF. DNA of the CDR3: TGTGCCAGCAGCTTACGGCTAGCGGGAGTGAATGAGCAGTTCTTC.